One sample yielded the 17 T cell receptor beta chains listed below, sequenced in a study of CD8 T cells in ankylosing spondylitis. General study findings and limits: What appeared characteristic of ankylosing spondylitis blood was a TCR beta motif of under 10 highly homologous variants.

TCRdb redid the calling of the 5' RACE reads with MiXCR, one entry per CDR3 protein. The sample yields 250,000 to 350,000 distinct CDR3 sequences, less than 9.5% seen once. Their specific antigens are unknown. Sequenced material: blood, either unsorted or a sorted T cell fraction (not recorded which). The receptors originated from a male donor with ankylosing spondylitis.

This clonotype was counted many times. The chain links TRBV5-1 to TRBJ2-5, with TRBD2 identical over 9 bases. V lost 0 bases, J lost 4 bases, and 1 base stayed unmatched. Germline V gene data show CDR1 as SGHRS and CDR2 as YFSETQ. This CDR3 spans 14 amino acids. The CDR3 nucleotides are TGCGCCAGCAGCTTGGTAGCGGGAGCAGAGACCCAGTACTTC. Translated, it gives CASSLVAGAETQYF.

This clonotype turned up a few times. This sequence joins TRBV7-9 and TRBJ2-7; TRBD1 aligns across 8 bases. Germline V gene sequence: CDR1 SEHNR, CDR2 FQNEAQ (reference sequence). J lost 3 bases, V lost 3 bases, and 4 bases had no gene match. The CDR3 has 14 amino acids. CDR3 loop: CASSLGQVYYEQYF. CDR3 bases: TGTGCCAGCAGCTTGGGACAGGTATACTACGAGCAGTACTTC.

There are many counts of this clonotype. The gene calls are TRBV5-1 and TRBJ1-1; TRBD1 might be the D (6 bases). Germline CDR1 is SGHRS and CDR2 is YFSETQ. V lost 4 bases and J 2 bases, leaving 12 bases between the germline ends. This CDR3 has 14 amino acids. The CDR3 nucleotides read TGCGCCAGCAGCGTTACAGGGCCCAACACTGAAGCTTTCTTT. Protein sequence: CASSVTGPNTEAFF.

This clonotype came up many times. The V call is TRBV7-8, the J call TRBJ2-7, with D perhaps assigned TRBD1 or TRBD2 (5 bases each). Trimming cost V 5 bases and J 0 bases, with 14 bases left between them. This CDR3 has 15 residues. Per germline, CDR1 SGHVS and CDR2 FQNEAQ. CDR3 sequence: CASSKMGPSSYEQYF. The CDR3 DNA follows: TGTGCCAGCAGCAAAATGGGACCATCCTCCTACGAGCAGTACTTC.

This clonotype occurred a few times. V is TRBV5-4 and J is TRBJ2-1; TRBD2 might be the D (5 bases). CDR1 is SGHNT, CDR2 YYREEE, per germline (reference sequence). V was cut by 5 bases and J by 0 bases, with 21 bases left in between. The CDR3 consists of 18 residues. The CDR3 DNA follows: TGTGCCAGCAGTTGGAGCCCCGGGCTAGGACTCTCCTACAATGAGCAGTTCTTC. Encoded protein: CASSWSPGLGLSYNEQFF.

This clonotype was seen at least ten times. The chain links TRBV10-3 to TRBJ1-2, with D perhaps matching TRBD1 (5 bases). Trimming stripped 3 bases from V and 4 bases from J, with 12 bases between. The CDR3 length is 14 residues. Germline CDR1 reads ENHRY; CDR2 reads SYGVKD. This chain's CDR3 is CAISEGRDLYGYTF. Here the CDR3 DNA reads TGTGCCATCAGTGAAGGGCGGGACCTCTATGGCTACACCTTC.

This clonotype was seen many times. Its ends do not fully match the called genes, so a read error is possible. In nucleotides, the CDR3 is TGTGCCAGCAGCCAAGAGTTAATCTCCACCATAAAAGTCTTT. This translates into CASSQELISTIKVF. This chain joins TRBV14 and TRBJ1-1; D ambiguous. CDR3 size: 14 residues. Looked up from germline, CDR1 is SGHDN and CDR2 is FVKESK.

This clonotype was observed a handful of times. This rearrangement joins TRBV30 to TRBJ2-1, with 10 bases identical to TRBD2. The CDR3 has 15 residues. The junction had 9 bases not matched to a gene; V was cut back by 2 bases and J by 8 bases. CDR1 and CDR2 from the germline V gene are GTSNPN and SVGIG (reference sequence). The CDR3, as DNA: TGTGCCTGGAGTCAGAATCTAGCGGGAGTATATGAGCAGTTCTTC. It yields the protein CAWSQNLAGVYEQFF.

This clonotype turned up a few times. V usage is TRBV7-9 and J usage is TRBJ2-7; D unresolved. V was trimmed by 2 bases and J by 6 bases, leaving 11 bases between them. The CDR3 extends over 13 amino acids. Looked up from germline, CDR1 is SEHNR and CDR2 is FQNEAQ (reference sequence). The chain's CDR3 is CASSLTTLPEQYF. The DNA for the CDR3 is TGTGCCAGCAGCTTAACCACCCTACCCGAGCAGTACTTC. Full variable domain (outside the CDR3, taken from reference TRBV7-9 and TRBJ2-7): DTGVSQNPRHKITKRGQNVTFRCDPISEHNRLYWYRQTLGQGPEFLTYFQNEAQLEKSRLLSDRFSAERPKGSFSTLEIQRTEQGDSAMYLCASSLTTLPEQYFGPGTRLTVT.

This clonotype was detected a few times. The chain recombines TRBV12-3 or TRBV12-4 with TRBJ2-3, with 7 nucleotides matching TRBD2. Trimming removed 3 bases from V and 5 bases from J; junction bases left unmatched: 5. The CDR3 spans 14 residues. The CDR3 reads CASSLGGDGDTQYF. As DNA, the CDR3 is TGTGCCAGCAGTTTGGGAGGGGATGGAGATACGCAGTATTTT.

Here the CDR3 reads CASGLSPPGRDEQFF. DNA for the CDR3: TGTGCTAGTGGTTTGTCCCCCCCAGGGAGGGATGAGCAGTTCTTC. The chain employs TRBV12-5 and TRBJ2-1, with 7 bases matching TRBD2. The CDR3 length is 15 residues. Per the germline V gene, CDR1 is LGHNT and CDR2 is FRNRAP. The ends lost 2 bases at V and 8 bases at J; junction bases unmatched: 9.

The chain has TRBV9 and TRBJ2-3, with D possibly TRBD2 on 6 matching bases. The CDR3 loop spans 16 amino acids. Between the trimmed V and J ends, which lost 0 bases and 3 bases, there was a span of 14 bases. CDR1 is SGDLS and CDR2 is YYNGEE in the germline V gene. The CDR3 nucleotides read TGTGCCAGCAGCGTAGGACTAGTGAGAGGGACAGATACGCAGTATTTT. Protein sequence: CASSVGLVRGTDTQYF.

The chain combines TRBV12-3 or TRBV12-4 with TRBJ2-2, with TRBD2 as a possible D gene (5 bases). The CDR3 loop spans 14 amino acids. The V end lost 2 bases, the J end lost 6 bases, and 10 bases lay between the germline ends. The CDR3 is CASSLRMGAGELFF. In DNA, the CDR3 is TGTGCCAGCAGTTTACGTATGGGAGCCGGGGAGCTGTTTTTT.

This sequence joins TRBV2 and TRBJ1-1; no reliable D call. There are 14 residues in the CDR3. V was clipped by 4 bases and J by 1 base, with 10 bases between them. Germline CDR1 and CDR2: SNHLY and FYNNEI. This CDR3 reads CASSGLQQNTEAFF. The CDR3, as DNA: TGTGCCAGCAGTGGTCTTCAGCAGAACACTGAAGCTTTCTTT.

This clonotype was recorded a few times. V gene TRBV4-1 combines with J gene TRBJ1-5, with a tentative D call TRBD1 (5 bases). Germline V gene sequence: CDR1 MGHRA, CDR2 YSYEKL. The CDR3 runs 20 residues. Between the trimmed V and J ends, which lost 2 bases and 0 bases, there was a span of 23 bases. CDR3 coding DNA: TGCGCCAGCAGCCAATGCGCCCCTTGGGGGACTCTTTATAGCAATCAGCCCCAGCATTTT. It is translated as CASSQCAPWGTLYSNQPQHF.

CDR3 DNA sequence: TGCGCCAGCAGCTTTTCCCTAGGGGAGGAGACCCAGTACTTC. This codes for CASSFSLGEETQYF. The chain recombines TRBV5-1 with TRBJ2-5; D tentatively reads TRBD1 or TRBD2 (5 bases each). Between the trimmed V and J ends, which lost 2 bases and 5 bases, there was a span of 13 bases. Germline V gene data show CDR1 as SGHRS and CDR2 as YFSETQ. The CDR3 has 14 residues.

J is TRBJ2-3 and V is TRBV5-5; 10 positions agree with TRBD2. V dropped 2 bases and J dropped 3; count of bases not matched to a gene: 6. This CDR3 spans 16 amino acids. CDR1 and CDR2 from the germline V gene are SGHKS and YYEKEE (reference sequence). CDR3 bases: TGTGCCAGCAGCTTAATGCAGCGGGAGGGGACAGATACGCAGTATTTT. Its translation: CASSLMQREGTDTQYF.